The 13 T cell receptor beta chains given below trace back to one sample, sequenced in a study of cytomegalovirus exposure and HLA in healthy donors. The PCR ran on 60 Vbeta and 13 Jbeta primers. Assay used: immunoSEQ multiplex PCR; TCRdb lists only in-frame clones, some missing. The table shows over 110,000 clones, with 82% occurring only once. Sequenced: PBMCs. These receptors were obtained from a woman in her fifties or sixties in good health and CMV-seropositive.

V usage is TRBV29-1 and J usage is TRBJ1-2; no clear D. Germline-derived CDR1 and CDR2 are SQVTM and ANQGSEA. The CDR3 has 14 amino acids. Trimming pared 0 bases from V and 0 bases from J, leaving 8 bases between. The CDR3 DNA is TGCAGCGTTGAAGATGACAATTCTAACTATGGCTACACCTTC. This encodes CSVEDDNSNYGYTF.

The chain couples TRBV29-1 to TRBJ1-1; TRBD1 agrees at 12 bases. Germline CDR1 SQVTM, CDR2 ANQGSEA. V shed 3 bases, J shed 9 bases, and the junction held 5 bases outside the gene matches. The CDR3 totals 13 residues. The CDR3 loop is CSVEGTGGAQAFF. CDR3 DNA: TGCAGCGTTGAGGGGACAGGGGGCGCGCAAGCTTTCTTT.

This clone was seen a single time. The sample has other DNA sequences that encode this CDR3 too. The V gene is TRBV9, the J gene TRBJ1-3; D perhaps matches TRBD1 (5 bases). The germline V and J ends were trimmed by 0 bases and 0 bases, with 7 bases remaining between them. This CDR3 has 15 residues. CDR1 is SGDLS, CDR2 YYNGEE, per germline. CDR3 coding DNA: TGTGCCAGCAGCGTAGTAGACAGCTCTGGAAACACCATATATTTT. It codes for CASSVVDSSGNTIYF.

CDR3 region: CSVEGRPSGRRPNNEQFF. The CDR3, as DNA: TGCAGCGTTGAAGGGAGGCCTAGCGGGCGGAGGCCTAACAATGAGCAGTTCTTC. The chain recombines TRBV29-1 with TRBJ2-1, with 8 bases matching TRBD2. There are 18 residues in the CDR3. Trimming removed 1 base from V and 5 bases from J; junction bases left unmatched: 16. Germline CDR1 and CDR2: SQVTM and ANQGSEA.

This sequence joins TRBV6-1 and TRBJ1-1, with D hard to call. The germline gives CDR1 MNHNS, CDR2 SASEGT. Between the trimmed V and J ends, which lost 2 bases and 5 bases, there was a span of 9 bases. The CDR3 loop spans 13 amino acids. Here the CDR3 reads CASSENARTEAFF. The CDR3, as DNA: TGTGCCAGCAGTGAAAACGCACGGACTGAAGCTTTCTTT.

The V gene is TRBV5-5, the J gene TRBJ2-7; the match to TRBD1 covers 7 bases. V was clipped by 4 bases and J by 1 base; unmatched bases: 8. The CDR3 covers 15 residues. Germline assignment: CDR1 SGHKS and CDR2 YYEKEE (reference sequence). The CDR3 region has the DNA TGTGCCAGCAGCCCAAGGGGGCAGAGTTCCTACGAGCAGTACTTC. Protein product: CASSPRGQSSYEQYF.

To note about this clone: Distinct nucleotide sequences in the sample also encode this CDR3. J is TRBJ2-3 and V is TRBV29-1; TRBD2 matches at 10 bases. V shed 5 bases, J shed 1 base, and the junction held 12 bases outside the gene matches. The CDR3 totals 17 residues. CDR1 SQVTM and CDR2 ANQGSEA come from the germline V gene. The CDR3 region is CSVRSTALAGGTDTQYF. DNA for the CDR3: TGCAGCGTTAGGTCAACAGCTCTAGCGGGGGGCACAGATACGCAGTATTTT.

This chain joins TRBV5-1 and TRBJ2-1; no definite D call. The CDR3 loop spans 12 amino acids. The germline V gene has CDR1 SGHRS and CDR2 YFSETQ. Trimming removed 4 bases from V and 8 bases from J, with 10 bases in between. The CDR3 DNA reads TGCGCCAGCAGCCAATCAACGGATGAGCAGTTCTTC. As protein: CASSQSTDEQFF.

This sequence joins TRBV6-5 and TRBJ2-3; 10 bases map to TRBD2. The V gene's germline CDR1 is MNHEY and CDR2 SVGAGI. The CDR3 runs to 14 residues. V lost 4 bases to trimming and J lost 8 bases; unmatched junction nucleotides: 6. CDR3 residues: CASSFGSSGSTQYF. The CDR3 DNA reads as TGTGCCAGCAGTTTCGGTTCTAGCGGGAGTACGCAGTATTTT.

The CDR3 region is CASTQGEFSDNQPQHF. The DNA for the CDR3 is TGTGCCAGTACGCAGGGGGAGTTTTCGGACAATCAGCCCCAGCATTTT. J is TRBJ1-5 and V is TRBV19; 7 bases line up with TRBD1. The CDR3 is made up of 16 amino acids. From germline, CDR1 is LNHDA and CDR2 SQIVND (reference sequence). The J segment lost 3 bases and the V segment lost 7 bases, leaving 12 bases of the junction unmatched.

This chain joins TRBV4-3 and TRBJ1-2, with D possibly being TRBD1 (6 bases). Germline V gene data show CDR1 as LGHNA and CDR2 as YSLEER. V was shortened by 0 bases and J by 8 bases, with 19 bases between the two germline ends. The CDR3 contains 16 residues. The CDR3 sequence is CASSQDSQGILSGYTF. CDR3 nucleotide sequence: TGCGCCAGCAGCCAAGATTCGCAGGGGATATTATCGGGCTACACCTTC.

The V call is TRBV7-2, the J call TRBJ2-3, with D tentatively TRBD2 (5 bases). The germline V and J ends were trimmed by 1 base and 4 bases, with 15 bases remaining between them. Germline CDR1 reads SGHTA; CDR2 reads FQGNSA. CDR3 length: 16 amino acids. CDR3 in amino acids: CASSLGAALIADTQYF. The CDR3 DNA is TGTGCCAGCAGCTTAGGAGCGGCCCTGATAGCAGATACGCAGTATTTT.

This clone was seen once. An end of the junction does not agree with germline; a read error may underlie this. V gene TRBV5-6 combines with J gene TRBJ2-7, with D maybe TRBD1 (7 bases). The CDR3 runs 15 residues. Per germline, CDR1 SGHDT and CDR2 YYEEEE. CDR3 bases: TGTACCAGCAGGTCCTACAGGGGAGGATCCTACGAGCAGTACTTC. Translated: CTSRSYRGGSYEQYF.